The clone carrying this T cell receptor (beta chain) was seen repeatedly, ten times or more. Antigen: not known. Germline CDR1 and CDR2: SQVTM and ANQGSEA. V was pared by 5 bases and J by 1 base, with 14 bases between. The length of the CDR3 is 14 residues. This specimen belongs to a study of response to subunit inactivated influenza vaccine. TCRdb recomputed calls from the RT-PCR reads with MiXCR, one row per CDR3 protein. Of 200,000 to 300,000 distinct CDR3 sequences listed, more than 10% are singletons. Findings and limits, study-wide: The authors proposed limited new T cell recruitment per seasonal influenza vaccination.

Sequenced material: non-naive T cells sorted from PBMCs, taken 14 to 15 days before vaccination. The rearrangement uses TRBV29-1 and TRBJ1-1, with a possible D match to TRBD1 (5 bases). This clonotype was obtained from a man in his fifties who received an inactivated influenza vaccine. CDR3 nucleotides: TGCAGCGTTAGACTAGGGACGGAGAACACTGAAGCTTTCTTT. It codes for CSVRLGTENTEAFF.